Listed below are T cell receptor beta chains from one sample, sequenced in a study of T-cell memory formation after mild COVID-19. TCRdb ran MiXCR on the 5' RACE reads and lists one entry per CDR3 protein. The sample lists 350,000 to 450,000 distinct CDR3 sequences, around 24% occurring once. Sequenced material: PBMCs or a T cell subset sorted from them (not recorded which). The receptor source for this set is an adult woman who had mild COVID-19 (a few samples of this study predate the infection). Cell type and time point are not known. The CDR3 runs from the conserved cysteine through the conserved F or W. D genes are given only for firm matches. Only part of the rows carry a size: once, few, many, or a class if the clone is expanded.

>TRBD1|few|TRBJ1-5|TRBV5-1
TGCGCCAGCAGCTTAGGGACAGGGGGCGGGAGCAATCAGCCCCAGCATTTT
CASSLGTGGGSNQPQHF
>TRBD1|-|TRBJ1-3|TRBV7-2
TGTGCCAGCACCAAGAACAGGGGGCTAAAAGGAAACACCATATATTTT
CASTKNRGLKGNTIYF
>TRBD2|-|TRBJ2-3|TRBV3-1
TGTGCCAGCAGCCACGCGCGGGGGGGCACAGATACGCAGTATTTT
CASSHARGGTDTQYF
>TRBD1|many|TRBJ2-7|TRBV7-8
TGTGCCAGCAGCCGTGACAGGGGCGAGCAGTACTTC
CASSRDRGEQYF
>-|few|TRBJ2-1|TRBV12-3/TRBV12-4
TGTGCCTCGCTCCCAGAGTCTAGTACATTAAGTAATGAGCAGTTCTTC
CASLPESSTLSNEQFF
>TRBD1|-|TRBJ2-7|TRBV12-3/TRBV12-4
TGTGCCAGCAGTCTAGGGACAGGGGCTCGGGAGCAGTACTTC
CASSLGTGAREQYF
>-|few|TRBJ2-3|TRBV5-1
TGCGCCAGCAGCTTGGGACGAGGAGATCGATCGGATACGCAGTATTTT
CASSLGRGDRSDTQYF
>TRBD2|few|TRBJ2-7|TRBV12-3/TRBV12-4
TGTGCCAGCACCTTGGGAGCGGGGGGACCCTACGAGCAGTACTTC
CASTLGAGGPYEQYF
>-|few|TRBJ2-7|TRBV7-9
TGTGCCAGCAGCTTAACCTTGAATGAGCAGTACTTC
CASSLTLNEQYF
>TRBD1|few|TRBJ2-7|TRBV9
TGTGCCAGCAGCGTAGGCTCCGGGACAGGGGACTACGAGCAGTACTTC
CASSVGSGTGDYEQYF
>TRBD1|few|TRBJ1-1|TRBV27
TGTGCCAGCAGTTTATTGAACAGGGGCGTGAACACTGAAGCTTTCTTT
CASSLLNRGVNTEAFF
>-|-|TRBJ2-1|TRBV11-1
TGTGCCAGCAGGCCCACAGGGCTTGCCTACAATGAGCAGTTCTTC
CASRPTGLAYNEQFF
>-|-|TRBJ2-1|TRBV6-2/TRBV6-3
TGTGCCAGCAGTTACGCGACGTGGGATGAGCAGTTCTTC
CASSYATWDEQFF
>TRBD2|-|TRBJ2-1|TRBV11-3
TGTGCCAGCAGCTCCCGGACTAGCGGGACCCTCTTC
CASSSRTSGTLF
>-|-|TRBJ1-1|TRBV3-1
TGTGCCAGCAGCCAACGCAGGGCTGGAACTGAAGCTTTCTTT
CASSQRRAGTEAFF
>TRBD2|many|TRBJ2-1|TRBV7-2
TGTGCCAGCAGCTCCCCTACCGCCGGGACTAGCGGGGGTTACAATGAGCAGTTCTTC
CASSSPTAGTSGGYNEQFF
>-|few|TRBJ1-1|TRBV20-1
TGCAGTGCTAGAGCCCACCTGACTGAAGCTTTCTTT
CSARAHLTEAFF
>-|few|TRBJ2-3|TRBV12-3/TRBV12-4
TGTGCCAGCAGTTTTAGACGAACAGATACGCAGTATTTT
CASSFRRTDTQYF
>-|-|TRBJ2-3|TRBV20-1
TGCAGTGCTAGAGACCAGGGGGGGAGCACAGATACGCAGTATTTT
CSARDQGGSTDTQYF
>TRBD1|few|TRBJ1-2|TRBV7-2
TGTGCCAGCAGCTTTGACGGACAGGGGGCATGGGGCTACACCTTC
CASSFDGQGAWGYTF
>TRBD2|-|TRBJ2-1|TRBV5-1
TGCGCCAGCAGCTTGGGGGCGCGTAGCGGGGGAGAGCAGTTCTTC
CASSLGARSGGEQFF
>-|-|TRBJ2-2|TRBV29-1
TGCAGCGTTGACAGTTCGAACACCGGGGAGCTGTTTTTT
CSVDSSNTGELFF
>-|few|TRBJ2-7|TRBV28
TGTGCCAGCAGTTCCCCCATGACAGCCTACGAGCAGTACTTC
CASSSPMTAYEQYF
>-|-|TRBJ1-2|TRBV29-1
TGCAGCGTCACCCCTGGGGGGAGAGGGGGCTACACCTTC
CSVTPGGRGGYTF
>TRBD2|-|TRBJ2-3|TRBV20-1
TGCAGTGCTAGAGATTGGAGCGGGAGAAGCACAGATACGCAGTATTTT
CSARDWSGRSTDTQYF
>-|-|TRBJ2-7|TRBV2
TGTGCCAGCAGTGGAATGGGGAGCTCCTACGAGCAGTACTTC
CASSGMGSSYEQYF
>-|-|TRBJ1-1|TRBV12-3/TRBV12-4
TGTGCCAGCAGTGACAGACCGTCCACTGAAGCTTTCTTT
CASSDRPSTEAFF
>TRBD2|-|TRBJ2-3|TRBV14
TGTGCCAGCAGCTCTTCCGGACTAGCGGTAACAGATACGCAGTATTTT
CASSSSGLAVTDTQYF
>-|-|TRBJ2-5|TRBV30
TGTGCCTGGAGTGTACTAAGGTTAGGGGAGACCCAGTACTTC
CAWSVLRLGETQYF
>-|-|TRBJ1-5|TRBV27
TGTGCCAGCTCTTCGTTGTGGAGCAATCAGCCCCAGCATTTT
CASSSLWSNQPQHF
>-|-|TRBJ2-7|TRBV18
TGTGCCAGCTCACCGCAAGTGGGGTCCTGGGAGCAGTACTTC
CASSPQVGSWEQYF
>TRBD2|-|TRBJ2-7|TRBV6-5
TGTGCCAGCAGTCCCCCGGGGGGGGCGCCGAGGGAGCAGTACTTC
CASSPPGGAPREQYF
>-|few|TRBJ2-1|TRBV5-1
TGCGCCAGCAGCTTGGTCGGAGGGGGCCTATACAATGAGCAGTTCTTC
CASSLVGGGLYNEQFF
>TRBD1|few|TRBJ1-6|TRBV14
TGTGCCAGCAGCCAATATTCCGGGACAGGGAGGCGCAATTCACCCCTCCACTTT
CASSQYSGTGRRNSPLHF
>-|once|TRBJ1-1|TRBV2
TGTGCCAGCGGCACGGACAGAACGAACACTGAAGCTTTCTTT
CASGTDRTNTEAFF
>TRBD1|-|TRBJ1-5|TRBV6-6
TGTGCCAGCAGACGACAGGGGACCCCCAATCAGCCCCAGCATTTT
CASRRQGTPNQPQHF
>-|few|TRBJ1-1|TRBV5-1
TGCGCCAGCAGCTTGGGAGGCTCGGCCACTGAAGCTTTCTTT
CASSLGGSATEAFF
>-|-|TRBJ2-4|TRBV19
TGTGCCAGTAGGGGGTTAATTCAAACCGGCTTCAAAAACATTCAGTACTTC
CASRGLIQTGFKNIQYF
>TRBD2|few|TRBJ2-3|TRBV19
TGTGCCAGTAGTAAACTAGCGGGATCCACAGATACGCAGTATTTT
CASSKLAGSTDTQYF
>TRBD1|many|TRBJ2-7|TRBV7-2
TGTGCCAGCAGCTTGGCGGGGACAGGGTCGGCGCAGTACTTC
CASSLAGTGSAQYF
>-|-|TRBJ2-3|TRBV20-1
TGCAGTGCTAGAGAACGACTAGATCTGACAGATACGCAGTATTTT
CSARERLDLTDTQYF
>-|-|TRBJ2-7|TRBV27
TGTGCCAGCAGCCTGTGGGACGGGACCTACGAGCAGTACTTC
CASSLWDGTYEQYF
>-|few|TRBJ2-1|TRBV3-1
TGTGCCAGCAGCCACCTGGGGGCAGGGGAGTATGAGCAGTTCTTC
CASSHLGAGEYEQFF